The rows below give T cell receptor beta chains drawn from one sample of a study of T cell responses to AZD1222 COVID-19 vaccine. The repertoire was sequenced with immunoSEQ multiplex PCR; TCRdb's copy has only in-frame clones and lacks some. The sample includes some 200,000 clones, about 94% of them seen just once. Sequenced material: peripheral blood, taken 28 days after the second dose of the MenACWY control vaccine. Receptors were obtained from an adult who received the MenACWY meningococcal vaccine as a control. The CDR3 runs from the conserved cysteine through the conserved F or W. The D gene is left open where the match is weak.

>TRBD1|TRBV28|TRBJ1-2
CASSHGDRSNYGYTF
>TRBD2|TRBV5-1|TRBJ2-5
CASSLEARGRGKKTQYF
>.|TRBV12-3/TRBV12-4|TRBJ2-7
CASSSTAEQYF
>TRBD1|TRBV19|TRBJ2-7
CASSIAGGYSYEQYF
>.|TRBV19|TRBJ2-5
CASSIYGREAQYF
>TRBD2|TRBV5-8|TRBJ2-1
CASSLGLAGGPSSYNEQFF
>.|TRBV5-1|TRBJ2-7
CASSSAYEQYF
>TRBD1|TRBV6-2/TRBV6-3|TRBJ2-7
CASSYSQGQGAYEQYF
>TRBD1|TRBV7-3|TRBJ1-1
CASSPQTGFGEAFF
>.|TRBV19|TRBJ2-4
CASRQALAKNIQYF
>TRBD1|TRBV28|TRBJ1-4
CASSIRQGLATNEKLFF
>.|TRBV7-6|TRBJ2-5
CASSLTQGGTDLSETQYF
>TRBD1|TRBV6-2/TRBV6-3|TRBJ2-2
CASSSRQGAGELFF
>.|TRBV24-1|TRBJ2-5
CATSRRGETQYF
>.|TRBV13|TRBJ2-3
CASSREELTDTQYF
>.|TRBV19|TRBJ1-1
CASSIDRTTEAFF
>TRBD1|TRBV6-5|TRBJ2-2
CASKWGTGNTGELFF
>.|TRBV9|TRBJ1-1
CASSVGAGGSNTEAFF
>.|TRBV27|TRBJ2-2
CASRPSGTPNTGELFF
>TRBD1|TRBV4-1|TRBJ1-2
CASSQEGGQSYGYTF
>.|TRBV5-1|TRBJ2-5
CASSPRGGLQTQYF
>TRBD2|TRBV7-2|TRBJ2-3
CASSLRGRGGQDTQYF
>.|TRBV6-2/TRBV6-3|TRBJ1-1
CASSSWVTNTEAFF
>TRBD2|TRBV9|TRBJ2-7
CASSVASGGALNEQYF
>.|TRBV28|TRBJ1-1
CASSLRDGKPFF
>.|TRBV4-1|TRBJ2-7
CASSQGRAGTDYYEQYF
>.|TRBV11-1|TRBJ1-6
CASSSHDHNSPLHF
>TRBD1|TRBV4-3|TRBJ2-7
CASSQGDSSYEQYF
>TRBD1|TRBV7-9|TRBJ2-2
CASSGTGGKPPNTGELFF
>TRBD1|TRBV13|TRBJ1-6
CASSLKTWDRHNSPLHF
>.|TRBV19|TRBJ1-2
CASSGNYGYTF
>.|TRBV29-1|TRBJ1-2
CSVGSDGYGYTF
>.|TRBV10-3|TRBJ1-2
CAISETGTANYGYTF
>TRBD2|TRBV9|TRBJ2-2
CASSPGLAGVETGELFF
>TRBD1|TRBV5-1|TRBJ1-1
CASTETGRDTEAFF
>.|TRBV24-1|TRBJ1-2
CATSDLTESYGYTF
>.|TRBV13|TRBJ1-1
CASSRDDRSNTEAFF
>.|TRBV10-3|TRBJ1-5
CAISESEGNQPQHF
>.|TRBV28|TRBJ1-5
CATSPQVEVTPQHF
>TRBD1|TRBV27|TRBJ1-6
CASSRTGRNSPLHF
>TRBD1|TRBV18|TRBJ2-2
CASSQNRGVAGELFF
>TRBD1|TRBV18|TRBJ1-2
CASSPGTGYGYTF
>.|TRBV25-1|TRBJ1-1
CASSRGGIGAEAFF
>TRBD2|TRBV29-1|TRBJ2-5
CSVAQLAGGSQETQYF
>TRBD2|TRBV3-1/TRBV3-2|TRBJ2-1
CASRPSGRNNEQFF
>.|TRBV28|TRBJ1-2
CASSLHGEPNYGYTF
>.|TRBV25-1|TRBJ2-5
CASSDKLAGETQYF
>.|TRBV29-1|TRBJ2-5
CSVGHQTQETQYF
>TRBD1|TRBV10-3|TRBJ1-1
CAMGTGSTEAFF
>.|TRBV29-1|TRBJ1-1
CSVGSPRGATEAFF
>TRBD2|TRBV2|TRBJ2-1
CASRATSGGAGEQFF
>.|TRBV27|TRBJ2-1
CASKDPQLSYNEQFF
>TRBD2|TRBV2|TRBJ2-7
CASSSGTSYEQYF
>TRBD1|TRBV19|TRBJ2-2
CASGPTGGTGELFF
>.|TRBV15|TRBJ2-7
CATSRGGQDYEQYF
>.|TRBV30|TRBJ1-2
CAWRRGDVPGYTF
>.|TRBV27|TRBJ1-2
CASSLSGFLGYGYTF
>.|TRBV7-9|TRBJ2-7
CAFRDLPNYEQYF
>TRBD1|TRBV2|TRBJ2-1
CASSVGTGTQREQFF